The clone carrying this T cell receptor (beta chain) was found a few times. Its target is unknown. The sample originates from a study of T cells in Graves' hyperthyroidism and ophthalmopathy. For the study at large: The blood sample was taken at first diagnosis, before treatment began.

RNA transcripts yielded amplified TCR beta CDR3 regions. When the TCR CDR3 underwent first-round RT-PCR, the HTBI primer set was used. TCRdb recomputed calls from the multiplex PCR reads with MiXCR, one row per CDR3 protein. The data contain approximately 600,000 distinct CDR3 sequences, less than 25% of them singletons. The study, taken as a whole, reports: A model of 13 V-J features distinguished ophthalmopathy from stable hyperthyroidism. Blood also showed most of the thyroid clonotypes that were expanded above 0.001.

Extraction of PBMCs used 9 to 10 ml of fresh peripheral blood. Germline V lookup: CDR1 SGHTA, CDR2 FQGTGA. V lost 6 bases and J 1 base, leaving 22 bases between the germline ends. The length of the CDR3 is 17 residues. The chain combines TRBV7-3 with TRBJ2-7; D unclear. Sequencing was carried out using blood. The receptor comes from a young man with Graves' ophthalmopathy. CDR3 nucleotides: TGTGCCAGCAGTCGAGGTGTGAACTGGGTGGGGTCCTACGAGCAGTACTTC. Its translation: CASSRGVNWVGSYEQYF.